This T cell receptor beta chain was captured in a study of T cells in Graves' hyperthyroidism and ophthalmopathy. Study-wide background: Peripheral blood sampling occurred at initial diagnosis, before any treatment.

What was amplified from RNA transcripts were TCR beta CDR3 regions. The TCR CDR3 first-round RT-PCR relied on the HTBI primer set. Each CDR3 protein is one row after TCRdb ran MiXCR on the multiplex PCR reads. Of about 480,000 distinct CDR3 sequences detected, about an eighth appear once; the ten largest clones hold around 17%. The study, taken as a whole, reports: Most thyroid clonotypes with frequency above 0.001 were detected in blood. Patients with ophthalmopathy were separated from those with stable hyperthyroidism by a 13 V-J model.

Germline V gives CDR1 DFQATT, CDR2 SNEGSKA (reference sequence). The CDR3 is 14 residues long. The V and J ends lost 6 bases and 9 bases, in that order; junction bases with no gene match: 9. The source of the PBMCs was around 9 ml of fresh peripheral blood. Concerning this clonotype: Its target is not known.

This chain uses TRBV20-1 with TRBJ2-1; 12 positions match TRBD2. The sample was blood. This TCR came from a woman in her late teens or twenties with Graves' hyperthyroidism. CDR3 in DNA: TGCAGTGCCTCGACTAGCGGGAGCAGCAGTGAGCAGTTCTTC. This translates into CSASTSGSSSEQFF.